The 3 T cell receptor beta chains below come from one sample, sequenced in a study of technical replicates of blood from a handful of donors (dated by TCRdb to about 2017). The library was produced with the immunoSEQ multiplex PCR assay. Entries here come from immuneACCESS through TCRdb and include only in-frame sequences with V and J called. Some clones fail to appear in such tables; in the studies checked, an unresolved V gene covers under half of the shortfall, and the cause of the remainder is unknown. For this sample there are 82,000 or so clones; roughly 95% appear just once. The ten top clones hold 0.37% of the sample. Sequencing input: T cells isolated from PBMCs. The receptors were sampled from a human donor in good health.

This chain joins TRBV4-1 and TRBJ2-3; 12 nucleotides match TRBD2. V trimming: 0 bases; J trimming: 1 base; junction bases outside the gene matches: 5. CDR1 is MGHRA and CDR2 is YSYEKL in the germline V gene. The CDR3 totals 18 residues. DNA of the CDR3: TGCGCCAGCAGCCAAGATCCTAGCGGGAGGGCTGGCACAGATACGCAGTATTTT. Protein: CASSQDPSGRAGTDTQYF.

The gene calls are TRBV28 and TRBJ2-7, with 10 positions matching TRBD2. From germline, CDR1 is MDHEN and CDR2 SYDVKM. The CDR3 contains 18 residues. The V segment lost 6 bases and the J segment 2 bases; nucleotides outside the gene matches: 16. The CDR3 region has the DNA TGTGCCAGCAGCTCACTACTAGCGGGGCTGGCTCTAACCTACGAGCAGTACTTC. Its translation: CASSSLLAGLALTYEQYF.

The gene calls are TRBV2 and TRBJ2-7; 7 bases map to TRBD2. The germline V gene encodes CDR1 SNHLY and CDR2 FYNNEI. The CDR3 loop spans 11 amino acids. CDR3 loop: CVGGSSYEQYF. The CDR3 nucleotides read TGTGTCGGGGGGAGCTCCTACGAGCAGTACTTC.